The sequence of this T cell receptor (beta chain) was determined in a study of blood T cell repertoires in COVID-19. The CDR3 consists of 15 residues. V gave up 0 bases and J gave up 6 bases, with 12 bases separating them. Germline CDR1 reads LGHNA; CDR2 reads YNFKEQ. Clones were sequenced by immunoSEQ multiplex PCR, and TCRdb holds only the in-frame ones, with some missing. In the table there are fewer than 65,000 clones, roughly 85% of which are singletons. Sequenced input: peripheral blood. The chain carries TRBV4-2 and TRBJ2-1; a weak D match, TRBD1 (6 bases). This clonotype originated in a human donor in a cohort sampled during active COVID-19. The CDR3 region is CASSQDRGFANEQFF. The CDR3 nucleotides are TGTGCCAGCAGCCAAGATAGGGGGTTCGCCAATGAGCAGTTCTTC.